This is a list of T cell receptor beta chains from one sample in a study of cytomegalovirus exposure and HLA in healthy donors. Clones were read by immunoSEQ multiplex PCR, and TCRdb kept only the in-frame ones, dropping some. The profile shows around 100,000 clones, around 65% of them singletons. Sequenced: PBMCs. These receptors were obtained from a woman between 50 and 59 years old in good health and CMV-seronegative. CDR3s include the opening cysteine and the closing phenylalanine or tryptophan. The D gene is left open where the match is weak. Size is omitted from some rows. Given values are once, few, many or a class for expanded clones.

.	.	TRBV7-2	TRBJ2-1	CASSPGTVVLDEQFF	TGTGCCAGCAGCCCTGGGACTGTCGTGCTGGATGAGCAGTTCTTC
TRBD1	.	TRBV7-8	TRBJ2-4	CASSLGGRTGALQNIQYF	TGTGCCAGCAGCTTAGGGGGGAGGACAGGGGCCCTACAAAACATTCAGTACTTC
TRBD1	.	TRBV28	TRBJ2-5	CASSFRQDRPETQYF	TGTGCCAGCAGTTTTCGCCAGGACAGGCCCGAGACCCAGTACTTC
.	.	TRBV6-1	TRBJ2-3	CATAPLGTSTDTQYF	TGTGCCACCGCGCCTCTCGGGACTAGCACAGATACGCAGTATTTT
.	.	TRBV21-1	TRBJ2-2	CASSKVEDWGDSNTGELFF	TGTGCCAGCAGCAAAGTCGAGGATTGGGGGGACTCGAACACCGGGGAGCTGTTTTTT
TRBD2	.	TRBV7-6	TRBJ2-3	CASSLQAGGLVDTQYF	TGTGCCAGCAGCTTACAAGCGGGAGGGCTCGTAGATACGCAGTATTTT
.	.	TRBV6-1	TRBJ2-7	CASNQPPSPDEQYF	TGTGCCAGCAACCAACCCCCTAGCCCGGACGAGCAGTACTTC
.	.	TRBV5-1	TRBJ2-5	CASSSDGGSQETQYF	TGCGCCAGCAGCTCCGATGGGGGGAGTCAAGAGACCCAGTACTTC
.	few	TRBV7-9	TRBJ1-1	CASSLARGNTEAFF	TGTGCCAGCAGCTTAGCGCGGGGGAACACTGAAGCTTTCTTT
TRBD1	.	TRBV2	TRBJ1-6	CASSVGARGQSNSPLHF	TGTGCCAGCAGTGTCGGAGCTAGGGGACAGTCCAATTCACCCCTCCACTTT
.	.	TRBV29-1	TRBJ2-3	CSVPKTSTDTQYF	TGCAGCGTTCCGAAAACTAGCACAGATACGCAGTATTTT
.	.	TRBV6-1	TRBJ2-7	CASISTYEQYF	TGTGCCAGCATTTCGACTTACGAGCAGTACTTC
TRBD2	.	TRBV9	TRBJ2-7	CASSVTSESYEQYF	TGTGCCAGCAGCGTGACTAGCGAGAGTTACGAGCAGTACTTC
TRBD1	.	TRBV4-1	TRBJ2-7	CASSRSGTDYEQYF	TGCGCCAGCAGCCGATCAGGGACAGACTACGAGCAGTACTTC
TRBD2	.	TRBV7-2	TRBJ2-5	CASSPSGAGGPFETQYF	TGTGCCAGCAGCCCGTCCGGCGCGGGAGGGCCTTTTGAGACCCAGTACTTC
.	.	TRBV7-9	TRBJ1-6	CASSPSGGINSPLHF	TGTGCCAGCAGCCCCTCGGGGGGCATAAATTCACCCCTCCACTTT
.	few	TRBV11-2	TRBJ2-7	CASSLRAQGIYEQYF	TGTGCCAGCAGCTTACGGGCACAGGGCATCTACGAGCAGTACTTC
TRBD2	few	TRBV6-5	TRBJ2-5	CASSSTSGGSIETQYF	TGTGCCAGCAGTTCGACTAGCGGGGGGTCAATAGAGACCCAGTACTTC
.	few	TRBV6-6	TRBJ2-5	CASGSGGVEETQYF	TGTGCCAGCGGGTCCGGGGGAGTGGAAGAGACCCAGTACTTC
.	.	TRBV27	TRBJ1-6	CASSLWGLYNSPLHF	TGTGCCAGCAGTTTATGGGGCCTCTATAATTCACCCCTCCACTTT
TRBD2	few	TRBV4-1	TRBJ2-2	CASSQTLGTRDTGELFF	TGCGCCAGCAGCCAAACGCTCGGGACTAGAGACACCGGGGAGCTGTTTTTT
.	.	TRBV5-1	TRBJ2-1	CASSLARNNEQFF	TGCGCCAGCAGCTTGGCGAGAAACAATGAGCAGTTCTTC
.	few	TRBV6-6	TRBJ2-4	CASSYETRDIQYF	TGTGCCAGCAGTTACGAGACTAGGGACATTCAGTACTTC
TRBD1	.	TRBV5-4	TRBJ2-1	CASSLGDRGVLNEQFF	TGTGCCAGCAGCTTGGGGGACAGGGGAGTCCTCAATGAGCAGTTCTTC
.	.	TRBV5-1	TRBJ1-1	CASSLVAIRESGAFF	TGCGCCAGCAGCTTGGTGGCTATCCGAGAGTCAGGGGCTTTCTTT
TRBD2	.	TRBV6-5	TRBJ2-7	CASSYSWSSGTYEQYF	TGTGCCAGCAGTTACTCGTGGTCTAGCGGGACATACGAGCAGTACTTC
.	.	TRBV29-1	TRBJ2-7	CSVGGRSSYEQYF	TGCAGCGTTGGAGGCAGAAGCTCCTACGAGCAGTACTTC
.	once	TRBV7-6	TRBJ2-7	CASGEYPDAPYEQYF	TGTGCCAGCGGAGAGTACCCGGATGCCCCCTACGAGCAGTACTTC
.	.	TRBV7-8	TRBJ1-2	CASSLTLLANYGYTF	TGTGCCAGCAGCCTTACTCTTTTAGCTAACTATGGCTACACCTTC
.	few	TRBV13	TRBJ2-5	CASSLGRETQYF	TGTGCCAGCAGCTTAGGGCGGGAGACCCAGTACTTC
TRBD1	few	TRBV4-3	TRBJ1-3	CASSQDGTGLSGNTIYF	TGCGCCAGCAGCCAAGATGGGACAGGCCTCTCTGGAAACACCATATATTTT
TRBD1	once	TRBV10-2	TRBJ1-3	CASRGPGQGSSGNTIYF	TGCGCCAGCAGGGGACCGGGACAGGGTAGCTCTGGAAACACCATATATTTT
.	.	TRBV4-1	TRBJ1-1	CASSSSPQNTEAFF	TGCGCCAGCAGCTCTAGCCCACAGAACACTGAAGCTTTCTTT